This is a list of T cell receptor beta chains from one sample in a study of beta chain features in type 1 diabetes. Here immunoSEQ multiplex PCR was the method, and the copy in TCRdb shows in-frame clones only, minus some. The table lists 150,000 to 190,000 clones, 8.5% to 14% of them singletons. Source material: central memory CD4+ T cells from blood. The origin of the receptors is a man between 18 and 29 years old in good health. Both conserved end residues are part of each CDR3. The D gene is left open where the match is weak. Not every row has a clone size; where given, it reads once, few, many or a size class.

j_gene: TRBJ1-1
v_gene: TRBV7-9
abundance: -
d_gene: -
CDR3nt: TGTGCCAGCAGCTCGACAGGGAACACTGAAGCTTTCTTT
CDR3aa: CASSSTGNTEAFF

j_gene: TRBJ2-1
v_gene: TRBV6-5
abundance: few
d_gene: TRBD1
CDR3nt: TGTGCCAGCAGTTACTCCGAGAACAGGGGGGCATATGAGCAGTTCTTC
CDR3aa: CASSYSENRGAYEQFF

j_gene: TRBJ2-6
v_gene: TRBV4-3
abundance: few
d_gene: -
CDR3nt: TGCGCCAGCAGCCAAGGTGCACAAAGCTCCTCTGGGGCCAACGTCCTGACTTTC
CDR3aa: CASSQGAQSSSGANVLTF

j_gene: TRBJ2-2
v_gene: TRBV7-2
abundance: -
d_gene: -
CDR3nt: TGTGCCAGCAGCTCCCGGGGCCCACAAAGGAACACCGGGGAGCTGTTTTTT
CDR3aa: CASSSRGPQRNTGELFF

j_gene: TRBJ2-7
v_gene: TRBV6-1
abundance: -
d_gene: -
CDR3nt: TGTGCCAGCAGTGTCGAGCGGACCCTTGGAGGAGAGCAGTACTTC
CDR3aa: CASSVERTLGGEQYF

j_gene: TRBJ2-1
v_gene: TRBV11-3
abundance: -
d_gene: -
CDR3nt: TGTGCCAGCAGCGAGGTTGGGGCTTCCTACAATGAGCAGTTCTTC
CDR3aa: CASSEVGASYNEQFF

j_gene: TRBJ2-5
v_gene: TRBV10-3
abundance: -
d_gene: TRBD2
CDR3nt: TGTGCCATCAGGGGCGGGGGGCAGCAAGAGACCCAGTACTTC
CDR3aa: CAIRGGGQQETQYF

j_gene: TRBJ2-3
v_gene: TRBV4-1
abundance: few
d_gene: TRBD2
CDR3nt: TGCGCCAGCAGCCAAGATCCCCCTATGTTGCCGGGGGGTTTGGCTACGCAGTATTTT
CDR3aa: CASSQDPPMLPGGLATQYF

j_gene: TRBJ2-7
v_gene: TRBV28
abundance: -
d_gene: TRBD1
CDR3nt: TGTGCCAGCAGTCCGCGACAGGGCTACGAGCAGTACTTC
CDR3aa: CASSPRQGYEQYF

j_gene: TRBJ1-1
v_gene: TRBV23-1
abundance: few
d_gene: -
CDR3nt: TGCGCCAGCAGTCAATCGAACAGGGCCACTGAAGCTTTCTTT
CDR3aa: CASSQSNRATEAFF

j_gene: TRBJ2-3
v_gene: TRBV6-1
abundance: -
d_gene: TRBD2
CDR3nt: TGTGCCAGCAGTGAATGGGGGAGGGCTGAAAATACGCAGTATTTT
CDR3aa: CASSEWGRAENTQYF

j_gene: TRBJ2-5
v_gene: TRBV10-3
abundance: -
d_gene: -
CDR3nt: TGTGCCATCAGTGACAGGGAAGAGACCCAGTACTTC
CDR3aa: CAISDREETQYF

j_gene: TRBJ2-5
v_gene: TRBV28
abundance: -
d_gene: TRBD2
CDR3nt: TGTGCCAGCAGTCCTGGACTAGCGGGAGAAGAGACCCAGTACTTC
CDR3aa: CASSPGLAGEETQYF

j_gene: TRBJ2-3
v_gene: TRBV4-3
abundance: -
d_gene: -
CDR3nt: TGCGCCAGCAGCCAAGGTACTCTGAGGTCCACAGATACGCAGTATTTT
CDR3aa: CASSQGTLRSTDTQYF

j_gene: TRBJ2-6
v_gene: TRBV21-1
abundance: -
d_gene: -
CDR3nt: TGTGCCAGCAGCAAACTTCCGGGATCCCAAAAATCTTCTGGGGCCAACGTCCTGACTTTC
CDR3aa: CASSKLPGSQKSSGANVLTF

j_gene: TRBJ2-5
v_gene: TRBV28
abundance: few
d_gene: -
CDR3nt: TGTGCCAGCAGTTTACCCAGGGGATGGGAGACCCAGTACTTC
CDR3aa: CASSLPRGWETQYF

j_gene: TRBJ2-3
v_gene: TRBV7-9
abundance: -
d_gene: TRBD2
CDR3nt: TGTGCCAGCAGATACGGGGGGGCATTTAAAGATACGCAGTATTTT
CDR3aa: CASRYGGAFKDTQYF

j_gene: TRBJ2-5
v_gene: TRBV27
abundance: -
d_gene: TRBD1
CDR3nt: TGTGCCAGCAGTCCTCGACAGGGGTTGAGGGAGACCCAGTACTTC
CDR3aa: CASSPRQGLRETQYF

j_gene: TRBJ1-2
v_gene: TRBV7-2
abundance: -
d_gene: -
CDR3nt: TGTGCCAGCAGCTTAGTTCAGGGAGGCAACTATGGCTACACCTTC
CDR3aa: CASSLVQGGNYGYTF

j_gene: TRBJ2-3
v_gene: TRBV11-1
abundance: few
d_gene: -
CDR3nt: TGTGCCAGCAGCTCTCCCAGCGGGTACACAGATACGCAGTATTTT
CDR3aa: CASSSPSGYTDTQYF

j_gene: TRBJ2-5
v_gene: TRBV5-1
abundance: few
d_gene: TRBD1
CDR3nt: TGCGCCAGCAGCTCGGACAGGGGGCTCCAAGAGACCCAGTACTTC
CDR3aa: CASSSDRGLQETQYF

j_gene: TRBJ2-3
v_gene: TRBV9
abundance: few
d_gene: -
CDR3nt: TGTGCCAGCAGCTTCTTTGAGGATACGCAGTATTTT
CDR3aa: CASSFFEDTQYF

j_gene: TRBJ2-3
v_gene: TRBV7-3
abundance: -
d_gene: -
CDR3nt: TGTGCCAGCAGCTTACTAGTTCACACAGATACGCAGTATTTT
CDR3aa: CASSLLVHTDTQYF

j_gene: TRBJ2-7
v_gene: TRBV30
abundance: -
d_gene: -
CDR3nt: TGTGCCTGGGCGGGGTCCTCCTACGAGCAGTACTTC
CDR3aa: CAWAGSSYEQYF

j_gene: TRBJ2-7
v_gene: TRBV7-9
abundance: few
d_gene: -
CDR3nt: TGTGCCAGCAGCGCCCAGGGGGCGGGAGTTAACGAGCAGTACTTC
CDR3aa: CASSAQGAGVNEQYF

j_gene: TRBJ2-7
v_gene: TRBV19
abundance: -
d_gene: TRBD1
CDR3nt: TGTGCCAGTAGTTCCGGCGGGACAGGGTTGTACGAGCAGTACTTC
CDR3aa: CASSSGGTGLYEQYF

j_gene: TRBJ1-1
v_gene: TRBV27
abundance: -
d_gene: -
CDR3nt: TGTGCCAGCAGTTTACGTGTAGGAAACACTGAAGCTTTCTTT
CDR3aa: CASSLRVGNTEAFF

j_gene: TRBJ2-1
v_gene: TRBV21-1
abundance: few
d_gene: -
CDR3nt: TGTGCCAGCAGCAAAGAGGGAAGGCTAGCGGGAGTAAGCGAGCAGTTCTTC
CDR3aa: CASSKEGRLAGVSEQFF

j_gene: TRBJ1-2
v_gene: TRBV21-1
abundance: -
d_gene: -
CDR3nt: TGTGCCAGCAGCCCTCGGGACAGGGTGTTACTTTATGGCTACACCTTC
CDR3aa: CASSPRDRVLLYGYTF

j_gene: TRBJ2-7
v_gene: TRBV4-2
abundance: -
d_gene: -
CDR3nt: TGTGCCAGCAGCCAAGATCGGGGAAACGGGCAGTACTTC
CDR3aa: CASSQDRGNGQYF

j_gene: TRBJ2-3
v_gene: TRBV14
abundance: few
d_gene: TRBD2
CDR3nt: TGTGCCAGCAGCCGACTAGCGGGAGGACCCACAGATACGCAGTATTTT
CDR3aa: CASSRLAGGPTDTQYF

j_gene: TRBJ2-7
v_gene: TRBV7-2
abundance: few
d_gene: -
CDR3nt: TGTGCCAGCGGCCGGGACCGCCCCTACGAGCAGTACTTC
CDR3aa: CASGRDRPYEQYF

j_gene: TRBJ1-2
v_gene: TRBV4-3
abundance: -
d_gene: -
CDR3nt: TGCGCCAGCAGCCAAGATCCCGGAAGGGCTAGCGGCTACACCTTC
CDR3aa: CASSQDPGRASGYTF

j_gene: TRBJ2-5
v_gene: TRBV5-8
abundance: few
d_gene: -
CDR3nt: TGTGCCAGCAGCTTGGGACAGGACCAAGAGACCCAGTACTTC
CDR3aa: CASSLGQDQETQYF

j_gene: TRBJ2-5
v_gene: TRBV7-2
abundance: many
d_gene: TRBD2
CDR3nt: TGTGCCAGCAGCTTAGGGTATACACTAGCGGAGCATACCCAGTACTTC
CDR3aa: CASSLGYTLAEHTQYF

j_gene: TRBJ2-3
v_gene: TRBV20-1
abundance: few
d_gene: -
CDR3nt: TGCAGCCAGGGGGGCCGGGGTACGCAGTATTTT
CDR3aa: CSQGGRGTQYF

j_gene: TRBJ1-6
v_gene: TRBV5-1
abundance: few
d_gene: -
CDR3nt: TGCGCCAGCAGCTTGACCTGGGCCCCCGACAGGAGTAATTCACCCCTCCACTTT
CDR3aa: CASSLTWAPDRSNSPLHF

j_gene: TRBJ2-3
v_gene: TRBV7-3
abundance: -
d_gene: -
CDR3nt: TGTGCCAGCAGCTTAAACCTCGGGACGCAGTATTTT
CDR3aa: CASSLNLGTQYF

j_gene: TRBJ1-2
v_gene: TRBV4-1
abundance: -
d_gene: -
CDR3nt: TGCGCCAGCAGCAGCCGGAACGGCTATGGCTACACCTTC
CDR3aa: CASSSRNGYGYTF

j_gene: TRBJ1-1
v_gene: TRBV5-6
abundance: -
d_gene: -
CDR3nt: TGTGCCAGCAGCTCGTCAAGGGGCGCAACTGAAGCTTTCTTT
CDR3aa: CASSSSRGATEAFF

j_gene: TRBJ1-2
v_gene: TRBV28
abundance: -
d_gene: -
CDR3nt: TGTGCCAGCAGTACCAAGGGGTATGGCTACACCTTC
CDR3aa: CASSTKGYGYTF

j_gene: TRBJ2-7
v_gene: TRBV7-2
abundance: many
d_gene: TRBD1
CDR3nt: TGTGCCAGCAGCTTAGATATAGACAGGGGGAACTACGAGCAGTACTTC
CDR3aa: CASSLDIDRGNYEQYF

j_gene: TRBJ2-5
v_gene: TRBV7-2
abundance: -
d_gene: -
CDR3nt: TGTGCCAGCAGCTTAATGGTCCAAGAGACCCAGTACTTC
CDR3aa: CASSLMVQETQYF

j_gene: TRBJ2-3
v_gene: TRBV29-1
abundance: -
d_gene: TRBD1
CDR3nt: TGCAGCGTTGGGAGGGACAGGGTCTCTCCGCAGTATTTT
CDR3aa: CSVGRDRVSPQYF

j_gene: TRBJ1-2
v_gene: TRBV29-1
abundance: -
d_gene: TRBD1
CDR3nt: TGCAGCGTTGGGGGGCGGGACAGCTATGGCTACACCTTC
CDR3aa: CSVGGRDSYGYTF

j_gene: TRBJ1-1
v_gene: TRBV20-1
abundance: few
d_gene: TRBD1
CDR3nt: TGCAGTGCTAGAGCGGGACAGGAAGCTTTCTTT
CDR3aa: CSARAGQEAFF

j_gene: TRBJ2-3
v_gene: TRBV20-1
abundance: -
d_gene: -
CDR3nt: TGCAGTGCTAGAGATCCCCCTACGCAGTATTTT
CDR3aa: CSARDPPTQYF

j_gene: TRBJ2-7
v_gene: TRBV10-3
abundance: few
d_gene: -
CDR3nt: TGTGCCATCAGCCCCAATAACGGCCACGAGCAGTACTTC
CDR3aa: CAISPNNGHEQYF

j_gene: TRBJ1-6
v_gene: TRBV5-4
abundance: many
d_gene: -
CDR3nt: TGTGCCAGCAGCTTGGAGCTGTCTAACAATTCACCCCTCCACTTT
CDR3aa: CASSLELSNNSPLHF

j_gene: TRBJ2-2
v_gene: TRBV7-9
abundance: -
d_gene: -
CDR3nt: TGTGCCAGCAGTTCTCCCAGGGGAACTAACACCGGGGAGCTGTTTTTT
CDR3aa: CASSSPRGTNTGELFF

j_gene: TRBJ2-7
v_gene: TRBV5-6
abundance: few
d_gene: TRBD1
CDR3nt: TGTGCCAGCGACGGGGCGGACAGGGGTCTTAACGAGCAGTACTTC
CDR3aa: CASDGADRGLNEQYF

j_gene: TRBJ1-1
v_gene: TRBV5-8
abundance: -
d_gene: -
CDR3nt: TGTGCCAGCAGCTTGCGGCGCGGCACTGAAGCTTTCTTT
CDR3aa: CASSLRRGTEAFF

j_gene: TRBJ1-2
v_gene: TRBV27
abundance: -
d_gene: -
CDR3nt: TGTGCCAGCAGTTTTAGGATTTCCAAAGGGCCTAACTATGGCTACACCTTC
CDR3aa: CASSFRISKGPNYGYTF

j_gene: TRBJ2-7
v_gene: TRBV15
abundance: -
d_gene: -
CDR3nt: TGTGCCACCAGCAGAGAAAAGGGGATGCCCCACGAGCAGTACTTC
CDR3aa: CATSREKGMPHEQYF

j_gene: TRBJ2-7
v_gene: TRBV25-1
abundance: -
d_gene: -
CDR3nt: TGTGCCAGCAGTGAATATAGGGCTTACGAGCAGTACTTC
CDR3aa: CASSEYRAYEQYF

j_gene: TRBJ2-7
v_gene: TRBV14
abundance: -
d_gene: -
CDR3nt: TGTGCCAGCAGCCAAGTAGGAAGGGCGGATTACGAGCAGTACTTC
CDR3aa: CASSQVGRADYEQYF